Presented here are 24 T cell receptor beta chains from one specimen sequenced in a study of T cell responses to AZD1222 COVID-19 vaccine. The method was immunoSEQ multiplex PCR; TCRdb's version includes in-frame clones alone and lacks a portion of them. Of 150,000 to 200,000 clones in the sample, 88% were seen once. The sequencing used peripheral blood, collected 28 days after the second AZD1222 dose. The receptors shown here come from an adult who received the AZD1222 COVID-19 vaccine.

The chain recombines TRBV6-4 with TRBJ2-2; D call uncertain. V was trimmed by 5 bases and J by 7 bases, leaving 8 bases between them. This CDR3 region has 12 residues. Per the germline V gene, CDR1 is MRHNA and CDR2 is SNTAGT. CDR3 amino acids: CASSRPGGELFF. The CDR3 DNA reads TGTGCCAGCAGTCGACCAGGCGGGGAGCTGTTTTTT.

The CDR3 spells CASSRGQELYGYTF. DNA of the CDR3: TGTGCCAGCAGCCGCGGACAGGAGCTCTATGGCTACACCTTC. This chain connects TRBV6-5 to TRBJ1-2; 7 nucleotides line up with TRBD1. The CDR3 totals 14 residues. Germline trimming cut 6 bases from V and 4 bases from J; bases unmatched to any gene: 8. Germline V gives CDR1 MNHEY, CDR2 SVGAGI.

V is TRBV30 and J is TRBJ2-3; D may correspond to TRBD1 or TRBD2 (5 bases each). The CDR3 spans 15 residues. The germline V and J ends were trimmed by 4 bases and 0 bases, with 14 bases remaining between them. The germline CDR1 and CDR2 sequences are GTSNPN and SVGIG (reference sequence). CDR3 protein: CAWTLGDPSTDTQYF. CDR3 DNA: TGTGCCTGGACGCTAGGGGACCCGAGCACAGATACGCAGTATTTT.

The rearrangement joins TRBV19 to TRBJ2-7; 11 positions agree with TRBD1. V shed 6 bases and J 2 bases; nucleotides not matched to a gene: 6. The CDR3 contains 15 residues. Germline V lookup: CDR1 LNHDA, CDR2 SQIVND (reference sequence). The CDR3 region has the DNA TGTGCCAGTAGCTCTAGGACAGGGGGCACCTACGAGCAGTACTTC. Translated, it gives CASSSRTGGTYEQYF.

This rearrangement joins TRBV5-1 to TRBJ1-2; D not resolved. The V and J ends lost 0 bases and 5 bases respectively, with 8 bases between them. CDR1 SGHRS and CDR2 YFSETQ come from the germline V gene. This CDR3 has 13 amino acids. The CDR3 coding sequence is TGCGCCAGCAGCTTGGCCTTGGCTTATGGCTACACCTTC. Residues: CASSLALAYGYTF. Full variable domain (remainder filled in from reference TRBV5-1 and TRBJ1-2): KAGVTQTPRYLIKTRGQQVTLSCSPISGHRSVSWYQQTPGQGLQFLFEYFSETQRNKGNFPGRFSGRQFSNSRSEMNVSTLELGDSALYLCASSLALAYGYTFGSGTRLTVV.

The chain employs TRBV11-2 and TRBJ2-5; 7 nucleotides line up with TRBD2. CDR3 length: 14 residues. The junction had 7 bases not matched to a gene; V was cut back by 8 bases and J by 1 base. CDR1 is SGHAT, CDR2 FQNNGV, per germline. CDR3 protein: CASGGPGGQETQYF. Here the CDR3 DNA reads TGTGCCAGCGGAGGCCCGGGGGGCCAAGAGACCCAGTACTTC.

V usage is TRBV7-3 and J usage is TRBJ2-2, with D hard to call. Trimming cost V 2 bases and J 9 bases, with 10 bases left between them. CDR3 length: 13 residues. Germline CDR1 SGHTA, CDR2 FQGTGA. The CDR3 DNA sequence: TGTGCCAGCAGCTTATCCGGCAATCGGGAGCTGTTTTTT. The encoded protein is CASSLSGNRELFF.

The chain links TRBV5-4 to TRBJ1-2, with D perhaps matching TRBD1 (6 bases). The CDR3 runs to 15 residues. In germline, CDR1 is SGHNT, CDR2 YYREEE (reference sequence). V was trimmed by 3 bases and J by 8 bases, leaving 20 bases between them. This chain's CDR3 is CASSSPTGQPRGYTF. CDR3 nucleotide sequence: TGTGCCAGCAGCTCTCCGACAGGACAGCCAAGGGGCTACACCTTC.

This clone was picked up a small number of times. The same CDR3 can be traced to other DNA sequences in this sample. V gene TRBV6-5 combines with J gene TRBJ1-2; TRBD1 matches at 10 bases. CDR1 is MNHEY and CDR2 is SVGAGI in the germline V gene. The CDR3 contains 16 residues. The trim removed 0 bases at V and 1 base at J, leaving 2 bases unmatched. CDR3 sequence: CASSYSRTGGNYGYTF. As DNA, the CDR3 is TGTGCCAGCAGTTACTCACGGACAGGGGGTAACTATGGCTACACCTTC.

This chain uses TRBV21-1 with TRBJ1-1. TRBV21-1 is noted as a pseudogene. This CDR3 is 13 amino acids long. This CDR3 is CASSPRKNTEAFF. CDR3 nucleotide sequence: TGTGCCAGCAGCCCGCGGAAGAACACTGAAGCTTTCTTT.

This chain links TRBV11-2 with TRBJ1-2, with TRBD1 as a possible D gene (5 bases). This CDR3 spans 12 amino acids. V lost 6 bases and J lost 4, with 9 bases in between. Germline V CDR1 and CDR2: SGHAT, FQNNGV. CDR3 residues: CASSSGTYGYTF. The CDR3 DNA reads as TGTGCCAGCAGTTCGGGGACCTATGGCTACACCTTC.

This sequence joins TRBV10-3 and TRBJ1-4; TRBD1 matches 7 bases. Germline V gene data show CDR1 as ENHRY and CDR2 as SYGVKD. The CDR3 consists of 15 residues. The trim removed 3 bases at V and 5 bases at J, leaving 6 bases unmatched. The CDR3 region has the DNA TGTGCCATCAGTGATTCCGGGACAGCGAATGAAAAACTGTTTTTT. Amino acid sequence: CAISDSGTANEKLFF.

The V gene is TRBV14, the J gene TRBJ2-2, with 7 bases lining up with TRBD1. This CDR3 region has 15 residues. Germline CDR1 SGHDN, CDR2 FVKESK. J lost 1 base, V lost 3 bases, and 2 bases had no gene match. CDR3 DNA: TGTGCCAGCAGCCAGCACAGGGGGAACACCGGGGAGCTGTTTTTT. Its translation is CASSQHRGNTGELFF.

J is TRBJ1-4 and V is TRBV6-6; D possibly corresponds to TRBD1 (6 bases). CDR3 length: 13 residues. Looked up from germline, CDR1 is MNHNY and CDR2 is SVGAGI (reference sequence). V was trimmed by 6 bases and J by 4 bases, leaving 9 bases between them. CDR3 protein: CASRGAGNEKLFF. The DNA for the CDR3 is TGTGCCAGCAGGGGGGCAGGTAATGAAAAACTGTTTTTT.

The chain recombines TRBV5-1 with TRBJ2-7, with D perhaps TRBD2 (6 bases). V was pared by 1 base and J by 1 base, with 9 bases between. Per the germline V gene, CDR1 is SGHRS and CDR2 is YFSETQ. This CDR3 has 14 amino acids. The CDR3 loop reads CASSLIGGSYEQYF. CDR3 bases: TGCGCCAGCAGCTTGATCGGGGGATCCTACGAGCAGTACTTC.

The rearrangement links TRBV9 to TRBJ1-1; tentatively, D is TRBD1 (5 bases). Trimming cost V 2 bases and J 3 bases, with 17 bases left between them. The CDR3 sequence is 16 residues long. Germline V gene data show CDR1 as SGDLS and CDR2 as YYNGEE. The CDR3 DNA sequence: TGTGCCAGCAGCGTCGCGGGGGTCGGATTCGACACTGAAGCTTTCTTT. Encoded protein: CASSVAGVGFDTEAFF.

The V and J genes are TRBV5-1 and TRBJ1-5, with D perhaps matching TRBD1 (6 bases). The germline V gene has CDR1 SGHRS and CDR2 YFSETQ. CDR3 length equals 15 residues. Trimming removed 1 base at V and 5 bases at J, with 13 bases between. The CDR3 DNA sequence: TGCGCCAGCAGCTTGACTACAGGGTTCGATCAGCCCCAGCATTTT. Translated, it gives CASSLTTGFDQPQHF.

The chain is built from TRBV29-1 and TRBJ2-3; possible D gene TRBD2, 6 bases. The CDR3 totals 16 residues. Trimming removed 7 bases from V and 3 bases from J, with 23 bases in between. Germline CDR1 reads SQVTM; CDR2 reads ANQGSEA. CDR3 nucleotides: TGCAGCGCCGACGGCATTGGGGGTGGAGGGACAGATACGCAGTATTTT. Residues: CSADGIGGGGTDTQYF.

The chain combines TRBV14 with TRBJ1-6; D is unclear. V was shortened by 5 bases and J by 8 bases, with 13 bases between the two germline ends. The CDR3 extends over 14 amino acids. Per the germline V gene, CDR1 is SGHDN and CDR2 is FVKESK. The CDR3 is CASSEGYIDSPLHF. In DNA, the CDR3 is TGTGCCAGCAGCGAGGGCTATATTGATTCACCCCTCCACTTT. Full variable domain (remainder filled in from reference TRBV14 and TRBJ1-6): EAGVTQFPSHSVIEKGQTVTLRCDPISGHDNLYWYRRVMGKEIKFLLHFVKESKQDESGMPNNRFLAERTGGTYSTLKVQPAELEDSGVYFCASSEGYIDSPLHFGNGTRLTVT.

The rearrangement links TRBV3-1 (or the pseudogene TRBV3-2) to TRBJ2-2; 8 bases map to TRBD2. The V and J ends lost 4 bases and 0 bases, in that order; junction bases with no gene match: 4. The CDR3 has 16 residues. The V gene's germline CDR1 is LGHDT and CDR2 YNNKEL (reference sequence). In DNA, the CDR3 is TGTGCCAGCAGCCCGGGGGGGGACACGAACACCGGGGAGCTGTTTTTT. It codes for CASSPGGDTNTGELFF.

This clone was counted between two and nine times. Written as DNA, the CDR3 is TGTGCCAGCAGCCATTCGTGGCAGGGGGCTCGGTATAATCAGCCCCAGCATTTT. This encodes CASSHSWQGARYNQPQHF. V gene TRBV14 combines with J gene TRBJ1-5, with 8 bases identical to TRBD1. Germline CDR1 SGHDN, CDR2 FVKESK. V trimming: 3 bases; J trimming: 4 bases; junction bases outside the gene matches: 14. The CDR3 is made up of 18 amino acids.

The sample holds a few counts of this clone. The rearrangement uses TRBV7-9 and TRBJ1-5; no firm D call. Germline V gives CDR1 SEHNR, CDR2 FQNEAQ (reference sequence). The CDR3 loop spans 13 amino acids. Trimming shortened V by 1 base and J by 6 bases, and 7 bases separated the two germline ends. CDR3 sequence: CASSLEGSQPQHF. The CDR3 nucleotides read TGTGCCAGCAGCTTAGAAGGATCTCAGCCCCAGCATTTT.

The V gene is TRBV9, the J gene TRBJ2-2; perhaps TRBD1 as D (5 bases). Germline CDR1 is SGDLS and CDR2 is YYNGEE. The CDR3 spans 15 residues. Trimming removed 0 bases from V and 4 bases from J, with 10 bases in between. CDR3 amino acids: CASSVGGRATGELFF. The CDR3 coding sequence is TGTGCCAGCAGCGTAGGGGGCAGGGCCACCGGGGAGCTGTTTTTT.

In this sample, this clone turned up once. The V and J genes are TRBV27 and TRBJ2-5; TRBD1 matches 10 bases. Germline CDR1 MNHEY, CDR2 SMNVEV (reference sequence). The V segment lost 8 bases and the J segment 2 bases; nucleotides outside the gene matches: 20. The CDR3 has 19 amino acids. CDR3 coding DNA: TGTGCCAGCGCTAGTGGACAGGGGGTCGGAATCCTCTTACAAGAGACCCAGTACTTC. Amino acid sequence: CASASGQGVGILLQETQYF.